The T cell receptor (beta chain) under discussion was sequenced for a study of early T cells in non-severe SARS-CoV-2 infection. In the study overall: Whole-blood bulk RNA, unsorted, was sequenced, and chains were unpaired.

Sample share makes this clonotype medium-sized. Its cognate antigen is unknown. The CDR3 spans 15 residues. V shed 4 bases, J shed 10 bases, and the junction held 13 bases outside the gene matches. CDR1 and CDR2 from the germline V gene are MDHEN and SYDVKM. Researchers attached unique molecular identifiers to individual cDNA molecules. Using its own MiXCR run on the 5' RACE reads, TCRdb lists one record per CDR3 protein. The data contain approximately 9,900 distinct CDR3 sequences, about 5% of them seen just once; the ten biggest clones take up over 9.5%. Study results and caveats: Matches to VDJdb favored anti-spike CD8 responses and missed private and CD4 specificities.

Specimen: whole blood. The chain carries TRBV28 and TRBJ2-1; the match to TRBD2 covers 7 bases. The clonotype comes from an adult who was a healthcare worker with PCR-confirmed SARS-CoV-2 infection or an uninfected control (not recorded which). CDR3 amino acids: CASSSLKRGLSEQFF. As DNA, the CDR3 is TGTGCCAGCAGTTCACTTAAGCGGGGCCTCTCCGAGCAGTTCTTC.